The TCR beta chain under discussion was sequenced for a study of OX40 agonist ivuxolimab in advanced cancers. Study-wide points: Both blood CD4+ and CD8+ T cells showed clonal growth by week 6 at 0.1 to 3.0 mg/kg.

Sequencing used immunoSEQ multiplex PCR; TCRdb keeps in-frame clones, though not all of them. This table holds about 76,000 clones, 85% found once. The CDR3 sequence is 14 residues long. V was pared by 1 base and J by 2 bases, with 6 bases between. Germline-derived CDR1 and CDR2 are SGHVS and FNYEAQ. Comments on this clone: What it recognizes is unknown.

The receptor was derived from an adult with an advanced solid tumor such as melanoma, head and neck, liver or kidney cancer. The rearrangement uses TRBV7-6 and TRBJ1-5; possibly TRBD1 for D (6 bases). Sequenced material: CD4+ or CD8+ T cells sorted from blood, taken in a trial of the OX40 agonist ivuxolimab. This chain's CDR3 is CASSLGQGNQPQHF. CDR3 bases: TGTGCCAGCAGCTTAGGACAGGGCAATCAGCCCCAGCATTTT. The full variable domain, in which reference TRBV7-6 and TRBJ1-5 provide the parts outside the CDR3, is GAGVSQSPRYKVTKRGQDVALRCDPISGHVSLYWYRQALGQGPEFLTYFNYEAQQDKSGLPNDRFSAERPEGSISTLTIQRTEQRDSAMYRCASSLGQGNQPQHFGDGTRLSIL.